This T cell receptor (beta chain) was recovered during a study of T cells in Graves' hyperthyroidism and ophthalmopathy. General study findings and limits: A model built on 13 V-J features separated ophthalmopathy from stable hyperthyroidism.

Hyperthyroidism, newly diagnosed and lasting under 2 months, affected patients aged 18 to 65. Thyroid ultrasound and orbital computed tomography, with clinical symptoms and serum thyroxine and TRAb, informed diagnoses. The PBMCs had their origin in 7.5 to 10 ml of fresh peripheral blood. RNA transcripts provided the source from which TCR beta CDR3 regions were amplified. Primed by the HTBI set, a first-round RT-PCR was run on the TCR CDR3. TCRdb ran MiXCR on the multiplex PCR reads and lists one entry per CDR3 protein. In the table there are 700,000 or so distinct CDR3 sequences, roughly 15% of which are singletons. The CDR3 covers 16 residues. CDR1 and CDR2 (germline): LNHNV, YYDKDF (reference sequence). Trimming removed 0 bases at V and 5 bases at J, with 16 bases between. As concerns this clonotype: Antigen specificity is unknown. This may be a read error, as it is one base from a much larger clone.

This chain connects TRBV15 to TRBJ2-5, with a tentative D call TRBD2 (5 bases). This clonotype was obtained from a young man with Graves' hyperthyroidism. The sequencing input was blood. CDR3 amino acids: CATSRENSAWRETQYF. The CDR3 nucleotides are TGTGCCACCAGCAGAGAAAACTCGGCCTGGAGGGAGACCCAGTACTTC.